Listed here is a single T cell receptor beta chain. This CDR3 is built from 14 residues. V lost 5 bases, J lost 3 bases, and 7 bases stayed unmatched. Germline CDR1 is SEHNR and CDR2 is FQNEAQ (reference sequence). The record originates from a study of blood T cell repertoires in COVID-19. Study context: The cDNA or gDNA used as material had been derived from T cells, B-cell-depleted T cells, or PBMCs.

Authors' analysis steps: By means of reference gene primer amplification, nucleated cell counts were estimated. This table comes from immunoSEQ multiplex PCR, and its TCRdb copy is limited to in-frame clones, with some not included. V, J and clone size are those of that table, while D and trimming were read from the DNA. The profile covers 200,000 or so clones, with just over 85% appearing a single time and roughly 4.1% taken by the ten largest. V usage is TRBV7-9 and J usage is TRBJ2-7; 7 nucleotides line up with TRBD1. This sequence was found in a man aged 45-60 years with acute or convalescent COVID-19. What was sequenced was peripheral blood. The CDR3 reads CASSPGQALYEQYF. The CDR3 DNA follows: TGTGCCAGCAGCCCCGGACAGGCTCTCTACGAGCAGTACTTC.